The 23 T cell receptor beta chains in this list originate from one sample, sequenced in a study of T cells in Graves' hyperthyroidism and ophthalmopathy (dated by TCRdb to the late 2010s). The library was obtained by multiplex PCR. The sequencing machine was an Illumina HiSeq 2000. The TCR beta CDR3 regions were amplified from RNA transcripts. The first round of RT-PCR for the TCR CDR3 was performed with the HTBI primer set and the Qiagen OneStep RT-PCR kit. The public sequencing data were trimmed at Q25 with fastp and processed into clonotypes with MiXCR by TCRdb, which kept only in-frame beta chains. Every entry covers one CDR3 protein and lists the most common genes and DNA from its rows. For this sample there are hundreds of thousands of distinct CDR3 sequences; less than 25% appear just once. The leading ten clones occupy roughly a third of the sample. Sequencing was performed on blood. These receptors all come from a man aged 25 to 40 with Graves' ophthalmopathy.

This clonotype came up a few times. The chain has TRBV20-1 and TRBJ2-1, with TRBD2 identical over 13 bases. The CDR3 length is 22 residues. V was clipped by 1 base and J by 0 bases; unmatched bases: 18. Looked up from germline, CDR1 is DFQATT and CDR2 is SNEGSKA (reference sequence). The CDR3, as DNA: TGCAGTGCTAGAGGGTACCGGGGGGCAGGGACTAGCGGGACGAGCTCCTACAATGAGCAGTTCTTC. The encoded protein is CSARGYRGAGTSGTSSYNEQFF.

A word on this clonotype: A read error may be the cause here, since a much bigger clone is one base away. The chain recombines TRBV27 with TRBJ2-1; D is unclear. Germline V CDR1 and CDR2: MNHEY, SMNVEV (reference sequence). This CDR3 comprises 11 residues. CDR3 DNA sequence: TGTGCCAGCGGCCTCCCCAATGAGCAGCTCTTC. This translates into CASGLPNEQLF.

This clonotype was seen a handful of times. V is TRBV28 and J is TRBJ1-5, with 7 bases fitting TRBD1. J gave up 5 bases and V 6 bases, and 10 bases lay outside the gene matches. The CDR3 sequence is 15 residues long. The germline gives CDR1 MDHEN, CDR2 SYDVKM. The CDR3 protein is CASRLGGGGDQPQHF. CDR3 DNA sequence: TGTGCCAGCAGGTTAGGAGGGGGCGGCGATCAGCCCCAGCATTTT.

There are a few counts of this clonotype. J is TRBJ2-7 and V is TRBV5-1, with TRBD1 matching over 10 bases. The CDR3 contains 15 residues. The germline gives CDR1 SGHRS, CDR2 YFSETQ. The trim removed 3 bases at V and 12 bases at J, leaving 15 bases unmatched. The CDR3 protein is CASSWNFDRGRLLYF. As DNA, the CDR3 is TGCGCCAGCAGCTGGAACTTCGACAGGGGGCGTTTGCTGTACTTC.

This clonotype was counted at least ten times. CDR3: CASSLGWDEQYF. The CDR3, as DNA: TGTGCCAGCAGTTTGGGTTGGGACGAGCAGTACTTC. The rearrangement joins TRBV28 to TRBJ2-7; D gene unclear. The CDR3 runs 12 residues. Trimming took off 3 bases at V and 5 bases at J, with 8 bases between the two ends. In germline, CDR1 is MDHEN, CDR2 SYDVKM.

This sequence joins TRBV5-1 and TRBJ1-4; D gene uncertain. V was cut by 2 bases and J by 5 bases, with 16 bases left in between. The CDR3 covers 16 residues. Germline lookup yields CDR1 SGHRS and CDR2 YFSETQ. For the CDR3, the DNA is TGCGCCAGCAGCTTAACTAACAGCCAACAGAATGAAAAACTGTTTTTT. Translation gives CASSLTNSQQNEKLFF.

For the CDR3, the DNA is TGTGCCAGCAGGGGACAGGGGCTCTATCAGCCCCAGCATTTT. Amino acids: CASRGQGLYQPQHF. The rearrangement joins TRBV19 to TRBJ1-5, with 10 bases matching TRBD1. The V gene end was trimmed by 9 bases and the J gene end by 5 bases; junction bases not matched to a gene: 7. Germline CDR1 and CDR2: LNHDA and SQIVND (reference sequence). This CDR3 is built from 14 residues.

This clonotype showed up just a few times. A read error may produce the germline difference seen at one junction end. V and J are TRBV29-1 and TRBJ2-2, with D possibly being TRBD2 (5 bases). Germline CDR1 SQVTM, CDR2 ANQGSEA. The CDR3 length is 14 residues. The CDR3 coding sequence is TGCAGCGTTGTCCTTGGGAGTAACACCGAGGAGCTGTTTTTT. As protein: CSVVLGSNTEELFF.

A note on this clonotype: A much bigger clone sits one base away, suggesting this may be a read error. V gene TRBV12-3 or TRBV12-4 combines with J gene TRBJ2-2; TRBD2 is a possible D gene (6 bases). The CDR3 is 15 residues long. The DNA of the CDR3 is TGTGCCAGCAGTGCGAGTAAAGCGAACACCGGGGGGCTGTTTTTT. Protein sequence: CASSASKANTGGLFF.

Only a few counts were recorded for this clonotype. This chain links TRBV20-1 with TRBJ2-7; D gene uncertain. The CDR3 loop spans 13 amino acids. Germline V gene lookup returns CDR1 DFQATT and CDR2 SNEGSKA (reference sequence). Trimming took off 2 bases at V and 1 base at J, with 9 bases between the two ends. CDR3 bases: TGCAGTGCTAGACAGGACCGATCCTACGAGCAGTACTTC. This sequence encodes CSARQDRSYEQYF.

CDR3 sequence (DNA): TGTGCCAGCAGTTCCGGGACAGGGGGCAGGGGCACTGAAGCTTTCTTT. Amino acid sequence: CASSSGTGGRGTEAFF. The rearrangement joins TRBV6-1 to TRBJ1-1, with 12 bases identical to TRBD1. The CDR3 covers 16 residues. Losses at the gene ends were 5 bases for V and 4 bases for J; bases not matched to a gene: 8. Germline CDR1 MNHNS, CDR2 SASEGT.

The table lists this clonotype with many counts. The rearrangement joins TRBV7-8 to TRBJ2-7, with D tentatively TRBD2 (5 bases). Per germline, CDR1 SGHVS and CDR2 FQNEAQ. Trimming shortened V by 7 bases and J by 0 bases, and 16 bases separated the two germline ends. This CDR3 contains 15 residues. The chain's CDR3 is CASTPVSESSYEQYF. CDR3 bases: TGTGCCAGCACCCCCGTTAGCGAGAGCTCCTACGAGCAGTACTTC.

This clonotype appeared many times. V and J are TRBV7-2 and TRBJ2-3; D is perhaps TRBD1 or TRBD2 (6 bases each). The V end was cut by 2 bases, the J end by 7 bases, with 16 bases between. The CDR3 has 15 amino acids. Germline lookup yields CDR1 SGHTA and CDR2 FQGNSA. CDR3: CASSLRGAYENTQYF. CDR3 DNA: TGTGCCAGCAGCTTAAGGGGGGCGTACGAGAATACGCAGTATTTT.

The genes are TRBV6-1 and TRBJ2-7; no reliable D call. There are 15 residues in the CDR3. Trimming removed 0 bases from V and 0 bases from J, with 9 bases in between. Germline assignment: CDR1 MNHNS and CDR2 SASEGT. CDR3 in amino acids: CASSEAGRFSYEQYF. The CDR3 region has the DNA TGTGCCAGCAGTGAAGCGGGCAGGTTCTCCTACGAGCAGTACTTC.

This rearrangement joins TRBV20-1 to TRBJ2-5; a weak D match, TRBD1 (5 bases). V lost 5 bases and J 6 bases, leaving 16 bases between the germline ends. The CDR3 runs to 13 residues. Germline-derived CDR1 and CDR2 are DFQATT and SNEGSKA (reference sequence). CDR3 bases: TGCAGTGCTGAGTACAGGAGACAGAAGACCCAGTACTTC. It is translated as CSAEYRRQKTQYF.

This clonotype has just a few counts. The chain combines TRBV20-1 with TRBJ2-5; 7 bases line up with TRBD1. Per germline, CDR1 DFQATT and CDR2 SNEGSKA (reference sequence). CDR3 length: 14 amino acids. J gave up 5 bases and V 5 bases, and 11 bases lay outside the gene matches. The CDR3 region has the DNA TGCAGTGCTTTCGACAGGGCGAAGGGGGAGACCCAGTACTTC. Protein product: CSAFDRAKGETQYF.

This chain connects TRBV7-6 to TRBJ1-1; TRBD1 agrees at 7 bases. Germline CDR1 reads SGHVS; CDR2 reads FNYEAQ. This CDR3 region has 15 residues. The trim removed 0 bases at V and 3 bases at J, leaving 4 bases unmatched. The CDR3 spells CASSLADREDTEAFF. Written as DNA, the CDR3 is TGTGCCAGCAGCTTAGCCGACAGGGAGGACACTGAAGCTTTCTTT.

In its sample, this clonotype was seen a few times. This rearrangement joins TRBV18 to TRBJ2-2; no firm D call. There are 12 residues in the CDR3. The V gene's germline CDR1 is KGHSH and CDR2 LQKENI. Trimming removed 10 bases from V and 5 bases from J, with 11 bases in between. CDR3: CATHTETGELFF. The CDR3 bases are TGTGCCACCCACACGGAGACCGGGGAGCTGTTTTTT. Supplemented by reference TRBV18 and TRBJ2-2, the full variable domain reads NAGVMQNPRHLVRRRGQEARLRCSPMKGHSHVYWYRQLPEEGLKFMVYLQKENIIDESGMPKERFSAEFPKEGPSILRIQQVVRGDSAAYFCATHTETGELFFGEGSRLTVL.

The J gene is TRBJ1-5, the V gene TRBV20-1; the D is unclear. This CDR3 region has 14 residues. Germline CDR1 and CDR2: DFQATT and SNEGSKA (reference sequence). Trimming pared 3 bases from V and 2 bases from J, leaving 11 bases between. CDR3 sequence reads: CSARSGEGNQPQHF. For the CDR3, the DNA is TGCAGTGCTAGGAGTGGGGAGGGCAATCAGCCCCAGCATTTT.

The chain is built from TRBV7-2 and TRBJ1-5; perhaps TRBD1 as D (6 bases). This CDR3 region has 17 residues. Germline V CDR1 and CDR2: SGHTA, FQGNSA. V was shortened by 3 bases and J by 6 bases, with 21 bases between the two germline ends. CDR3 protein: CASSLTVLTGSRQPQHF. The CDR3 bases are TGTGCCAGCAGCTTGACAGTTTTGACAGGATCACGTCAGCCCCAGCATTTT.

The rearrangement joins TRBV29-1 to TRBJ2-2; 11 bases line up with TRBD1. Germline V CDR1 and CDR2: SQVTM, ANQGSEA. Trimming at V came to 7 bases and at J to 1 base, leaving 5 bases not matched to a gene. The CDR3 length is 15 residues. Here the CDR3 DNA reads TGCAGCGCCCGGACAGGGGGCGTGAACACCGGGGAGCTGTTTTTT. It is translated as CSARTGGVNTGELFF.

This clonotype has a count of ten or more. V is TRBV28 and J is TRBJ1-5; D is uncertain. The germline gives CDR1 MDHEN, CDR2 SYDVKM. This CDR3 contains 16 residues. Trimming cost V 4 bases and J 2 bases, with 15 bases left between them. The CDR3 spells CASSSGRGKRNQPQHF. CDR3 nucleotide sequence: TGTGCCAGCAGTTCAGGCCGGGGTAAGCGCAATCAGCCCCAGCATTTT.

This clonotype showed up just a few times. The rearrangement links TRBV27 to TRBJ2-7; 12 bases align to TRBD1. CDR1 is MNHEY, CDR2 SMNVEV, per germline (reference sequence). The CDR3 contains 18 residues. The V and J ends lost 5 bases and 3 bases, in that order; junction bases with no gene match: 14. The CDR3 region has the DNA TGTGCCAGCAGTGCGGGACAGGGGGCCGTTTTGTTGGACTACGAGCAGTACTTC. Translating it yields CASSAGQGAVLLDYEQYF.